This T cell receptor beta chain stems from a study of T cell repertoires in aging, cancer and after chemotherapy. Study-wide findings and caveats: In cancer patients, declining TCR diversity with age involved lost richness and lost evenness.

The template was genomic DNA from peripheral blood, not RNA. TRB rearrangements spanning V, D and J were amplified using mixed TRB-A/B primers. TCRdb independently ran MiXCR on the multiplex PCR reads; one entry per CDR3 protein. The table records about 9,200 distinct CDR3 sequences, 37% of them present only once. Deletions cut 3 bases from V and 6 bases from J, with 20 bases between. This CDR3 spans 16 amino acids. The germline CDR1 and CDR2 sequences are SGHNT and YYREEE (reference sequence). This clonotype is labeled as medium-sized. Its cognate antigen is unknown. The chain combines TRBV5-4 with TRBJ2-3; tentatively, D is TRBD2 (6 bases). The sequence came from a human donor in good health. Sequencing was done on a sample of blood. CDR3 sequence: CASSSPAGSERDTQYF. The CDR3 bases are TGTGCCAGCAGCTCCCCAGCGGGTAGCGAACGGGATACGCAGTATTTT.